Listed below are T cell receptor beta chains from one sample, sequenced in a study of CD8+ T cells in alopecia areata. Repertoires were generated with immunoSEQ multiplex PCR, while TCRdb's copy carries only in-frame clones and drops some. This repertoire shows about 270,000 clones, 60% found once; its top ten account for roughly 0.88%. The sample was CD4+ T cells sorted from blood, taken between weeks 51 and 52, from a patient treated with tofacitinib. These receptors were obtained from a human donor with alopecia areata. The CDR3 runs from the conserved cysteine through the conserved F or W. A D gene is named only where the DNA matches it firmly. A row's size may be missing; if present it is once, few, many or a size class.

J gene | D gene | clone size | V gene | CDR3 protein | CDR3 DNA
TRBJ1-6 | TRBD1 | NA | TRBV2 | CASSGDRLAPLHF | TGTGCCAGCTCAGGGGACAGGCTAGCACCCCTCCACTTT
TRBJ1-2 | NA | NA | TRBV25-1 | CASTPGGRGGYTF | TGTGCCAGCACTCCGGGGGGCAGGGGTGGCTACACCTTC
TRBJ1-1 | NA | NA | TRBV20-1 | CRASIGTEAFF | TGCAGGGCCAGTATTGGGACTGAAGCTTTCTTT
TRBJ2-1 | NA | NA | TRBV29-1 | CSVASHSSYNEQFF | TGCAGCGTCGCCTCCCACAGCTCCTACAATGAGCAGTTCTTC
TRBJ2-4 | TRBD1 | NA | TRBV5-1 | CASSVRGPENIQYF | TGCGCCAGCAGCGTGAGGGGGCCGGAAAACATTCAGTACTTC
TRBJ1-1 | NA | once | TRBV7-9 | CASSLIGNREGNTEAFF | TGTGCCAGCAGCCTCATAGGTAACAGGGAGGGGAACACTGAAGCTTTCTTT
TRBJ2-1 | NA | NA | TRBV5-4 | CASSKDRNNEQFF | TGTGCCAGCAGCAAGGACAGAAACAATGAGCAGTTCTTC
TRBJ2-7 | NA | NA | TRBV20-1 | CSAGGWYEQYF | TGCAGTGCCGGGGGTTGGTACGAGCAGTACTTC
TRBJ2-7 | TRBD2 | NA | TRBV5-1 | CASSLRTSGDEQYF | TGCGCCAGCAGCTTACGGACTAGCGGGGACGAGCAGTACTTC
TRBJ1-2 | NA | NA | TRBV30 | CAWSRTGTRTF | TGTGCCTGGAGTCGCACAGGGACGAGGACCTTC
TRBJ2-3 | NA | NA | TRBV5-1 | CAGLQRDTQYF | TGCGCCGGACTACAGCGGGATACGCAGTATTTT
TRBJ2-5 | NA | NA | TRBV5-6 | CASSVGARAETQYF | TGTGCCAGCAGCGTCGGGGCCCGGGCGGAGACCCAGTACTTC
TRBJ2-1 | NA | NA | TRBV9 | CASSVGPAAVDEQFF | TGTGCCAGCAGCGTAGGACCAGCCGCGGTAGATGAGCAGTTCTTC
TRBJ1-2 | NA | NA | TRBV7-8 | CASSATRILYGYTF | TGTGCCAGCAGCGCTACACGCATACTCTATGGCTACACCTTC
TRBJ1-5 | NA | NA | TRBV6-5 | CASSPAVDQPQHF | TGTGCCAGCAGTCCTGCTGTGGATCAGCCCCAGCATTTT
TRBJ2-7 | NA | NA | TRBV25-1 | CASSGQTSREQYF | TGTGCCAGCAGTGGCCAGACGTCGAGGGAGCAGTACTTC
TRBJ2-7 | NA | few | TRBV6-1 | CASLKADEQYF | TGTGCCAGCCTTAAGGCTGATGAGCAGTACTTC
TRBJ1-6 | TRBD1 | NA | TRBV18 | CASSPAGQGVDSPLHF | TGTGCCAGCTCACCAGCAGGACAGGGTGTGGATTCACCCCTCCACTTT
TRBJ1-5 | NA | NA | TRBV7-8 | CASSFIGSGNQPQHF | TGTGCCAGCAGCTTTATAGGGTCGGGGAATCAGCCCCAGCATTTT
TRBJ1-6 | NA | NA | TRBV25-1 | CASSAGAWHSPLHF | TGTGCCAGCAGTGCTGGGGCCTGGCATTCACCCCTCCACTTT
TRBJ2-1 | TRBD2 | few | TRBV7-3 | CASSLLGTSGYNEQFF | TGTGCCAGCAGCTTACTAGGGACTAGCGGCTACAATGAGCAGTTCTTC
TRBJ1-1 | TRBD1 | NA | TRBV9 | CASSVRGPGTEAFF | TGTGCCAGCAGCGTTAGGGGGCCAGGCACTGAAGCTTTCTTT
TRBJ2-1 | TRBD2 | few | TRBV6-1 | CASTTSGVYNEQFF | TGTGCCAGCACCACTAGCGGGGTTTACAATGAGCAGTTCTTC
TRBJ2-5 | NA | NA | TRBV15 | CATSRDRGSETQYF | TGTGCCACCAGCAGAGATCGAGGCTCGGAGACCCAGTACTTC
TRBJ2-1 | NA | NA | TRBV7-9 | CASSLEQPYNEQFF | TGTGCCAGCAGCTTAGAACAGCCGTACAATGAGCAGTTCTTC
TRBJ1-5 | NA | NA | TRBV25-1 | CASSDSTGATQPQHF | TGTGCCAGCAGTGATTCTACGGGCGCTACCCAGCCCCAGCATTTT
TRBJ1-1 | TRBD1 | NA | TRBV6-5 | CASSSGTGMGNTEAFF | TGTGCCAGCAGTTCTGGGACAGGGATGGGAAACACTGAAGCTTTCTTT
TRBJ2-7 | NA | NA | TRBV30 | CAWNHLTGEQYF | TGTGCCTGGAACCATCTCACGGGGGAGCAGTACTTC
TRBJ2-1 | NA | NA | TRBV7-9 | CASSLALRRGNEQFF | TGTGCCAGCAGCTTAGCCCTACGGCGGGGAAATGAGCAGTTCTTC
TRBJ2-2 | NA | NA | TRBV9 | CASSTRFANTGELFF | TGTGCCAGCAGCACTCGCTTCGCGAACACCGGGGAGCTGTTTTTT
TRBJ2-5 | NA | few | TRBV15 | CATSSSTDTQETQYF | TGTGCCACCAGCAGTTCTACGGACACCCAAGAGACCCAGTACTTC
TRBJ2-1 | NA | NA | TRBV29-1 | CSIQVNEQFF | TGCAGCATCCAGGTCAATGAGCAGTTCTTC
TRBJ1-1 | NA | NA | TRBV5-6 | CASSGVNTEAFF | TGTGCCAGCAGCGGAGTGAACACTGAAGCTTTCTTT
TRBJ2-4 | NA | NA | TRBV6-1 | CASSALDRGAKNIQYF | TGTGCCAGCAGTGCTTTGGACAGAGGGGCCAAAAACATTCAGTACTTC
TRBJ2-5 | NA | NA | TRBV6-5 | CASSYQETQYF | TGTGCCAGCAGTTACCAGGAGACCCAGTACTTC
TRBJ2-5 | TRBD2 | NA | TRBV27 | CASSRNGLAGSAQYF | TGTGCCAGCAGTAGAAACGGACTAGCGGGGTCGGCCCAGTACTTC
TRBJ2-4 | NA | NA | TRBV30 | CAWSRGGDIQYF | TGTGCCTGGAGTCGGGGCGGGGACATTCAGTACTTC
TRBJ1-2 | NA | NA | TRBV30 | CACSGKGYTF | TGTGCCTGCTCAGGGAAGGGCTACACCTTC
TRBJ2-5 | TRBD2 | NA | TRBV11-2 | CASSNRPGTRRETQYF | TGTGCCAGCAGCAACCGTCCCGGGACTAGGCGGGAGACCCAGTACTTC
TRBJ1-5 | TRBD1 | NA | TRBV19 | CASSISLTGGVQPQHF | TGTGCCAGTAGTATTAGTCTGACAGGGGGTGTTCAGCCCCAGCATTTT
TRBJ2-5 | NA | NA | TRBV4-2 | CASSQDGPAGLPRSTQYF | TGTGCCAGCAGCCAAGATGGTCCGGCGGGACTTCCCCGGTCGACCCAGTACTTC
TRBJ1-1 | TRBD1 | NA | TRBV6-5 | CATQTGRMNTEAFF | TGTGCCACCCAGACAGGGAGAATGAACACTGAAGCTTTCTTT
TRBJ2-2 | NA | NA | TRBV5-6 | CASSLDKGRGELFF | TGTGCCAGCAGCTTGGATAAAGGGAGAGGGGAGCTGTTTTTT
TRBJ2-2 | TRBD1 | NA | TRBV10-3 | CAITGQANSNTGELFF | TGTGCCATCACGGGACAGGCGAATTCTAACACCGGGGAGCTGTTTTTT
TRBJ1-2 | NA | once | TRBV27 | CASSPWTGWGYTF | TGTGCCAGCAGTCCATGGACCGGGTGGGGCTACACCTTC
TRBJ2-1 | NA | NA | TRBV15 | CATSRVTGYNEQFF | TGTGCCACCAGCAGAGTAACTGGCTACAATGAGCAGTTCTTC
TRBJ1-1 | NA | NA | TRBV30 | CAWSSPPDTEAFF | TGTGCCTGGTCTAGCCCCCCGGACACTGAAGCTTTCTTT
TRBJ2-7 | TRBD2 | once | TRBV10-3 | CAISEPGGGPSEQYF | TGTGCCATCAGTGAGCCGGGAGGAGGGCCTAGCGAGCAGTACTTC
TRBJ1-4 | TRBD1 | few | TRBV5-4 | CASSSDRASNEKLFF | TGTGCCAGCAGCTCGGACAGGGCGTCTAATGAAAAACTGTTTTTT
TRBJ1-5 | NA | NA | TRBV15 | CATSRTTIRNQPQHF | TGTGCCACCAGCAGGACGACAATTCGCAATCAGCCCCAGCATTTT
TRBJ2-7 | NA | NA | TRBV10-2 | CASSARSSYEQYF | TGCGCCAGCAGTGCCAGGAGCTCCTACGAGCAGTACTTC
TRBJ2-5 | NA | NA | TRBV7-9 | CASSVQGTGETQYF | TGTGCCAGCAGCGTACAGGGTACCGGAGAGACCCAGTACTTC
TRBJ2-7 | TRBD2 | NA | TRBV7-8 | CASSKAGSHEQYF | TGTGCCAGCAGCAAAGCGGGGTCCCACGAGCAGTACTTC
TRBJ2-2 | NA | NA | TRBV30 | CAWSVINTGELFF | TGTGCCTGGAGTGTTATAAACACCGGGGAGCTGTTTTTT
TRBJ1-5 | NA | NA | TRBV18 | CASSAGRVEQPQHF | TGTGCCAGCTCAGCCGGCAGGGTGGAACAGCCCCAGCATTTT
TRBJ1-5 | NA | NA | TRBV10-3 | CAISESLGDQPQHF | TGTGCCATCAGTGAGTCGTTGGGAGATCAGCCCCAGCATTTT
TRBJ1-2 | NA | NA | TRBV29-1 | CSVEVDSWSGYTF | TGCAGCGTTGAGGTCGACAGCTGGAGTGGCTACACCTTC
TRBJ2-2 | TRBD1 | NA | TRBV30 | CAGDRANTGELFF | TGTGCCGGGGACAGGGCGAACACCGGGGAGCTGTTTTTT
TRBJ2-3 | NA | NA | TRBV5-6 | CASSLEGTDTQYF | TGTGCCAGCAGCTTGGAAGGCACAGATACGCAGTATTTT